These T cell receptor beta chains were read from a single sample in a study of tumor-infiltrating lymphocytes in oesophageal squamous cell carcinoma. A single record per CDR3 protein comes from TCRdb applying MiXCR to the PCR reads. The sample records around 23,000 distinct CDR3 sequences, 35% to 40% being singletons. Sequenced input: esophageal tumor tissue. These TCRs come from a male donor with esophageal squamous cell carcinoma. The CDR3 runs from the conserved cysteine through the conserved F or W. The D gene is left open where the match is weak. The size field is filled for only some rows; it gives once, few, many or a size class.

D gene,J gene,V gene,clone size,CDR3 length,CDR3 protein,CDR3 DNA
NA,TRBJ1-4,TRBV19,many,14,CASSIGDLNEKLFF,TGTGCCAGTAGTATAGGGGACCTTAATGAAAAACTGTTTTTT
NA,TRBJ2-1,TRBV7-6,NA,14,CASSADRSFETHCF,TGTGCCAGCAGCGCGGACCGTAGCTTTGAGACCCACTGCTTC
TRBD1,TRBJ2-1,TRBV6-6,NA,12,CASSGQGNEQFF,TGTGCCAGCAGTGGACAGGGGAATGAGCAGTTCTTC
NA,TRBJ2-3,TRBV20-1,NA,16,CSAKEGGGTFPDTQYF,TGCAGTGCTAAAGAGGGCGGCGGGACCTTCCCAGATACGCAGTATTTT
TRBD2,TRBJ2-1,TRBV5-1,NA,15,CASSHSGGLYNEQFF,TGCGCCAGCAGCCACAGCGGGGGACTATACAATGAGCAGTTCTTC
TRBD1,TRBJ2-5,TRBV28,NA,16,CASSLSGTGVGETQYF,TGTGCCAGCAGCCTTTCCGGGACAGGGGTAGGAGAGACCCAGTACTTC
NA,TRBJ2-7,TRBV7-2,NA,13,CASSFTGTEEQYF,TGTGCCAGCAGCTTTACCGGGACGGAAGAGCAGTACTTC
NA,TRBJ2-4,TRBV12-3/TRBV12-4,few,17,CASSFNPDAWPKNIQYF,TGTGCCAGCAGTTTCAACCCCGATGCCTGGCCCAAAAACATTCAGTACTTC
TRBD2,TRBJ2-1,TRBV7-2,many,14,CASSLQAGANEQFF,TGTGCCAGCAGCCTCCAAGCGGGGGCCAATGAGCAGTTCTTC
TRBD2,TRBJ2-5,TRBV7-7,medium-sized,13,CASMVPGGETQYF,TGTGCTAGCATGGTCCCCGGGGGGGAGACCCAGTACTTC
TRBD1,TRBJ2-3,TRBV7-2,NA,17,CASTQGGGQGGADTQYF,TGTGCCAGCACCCAAGGGGGGGGACAGGGAGGTGCAGATACGCAGTATTTT
NA,TRBJ2-5,TRBV7-6,medium-sized,14,CASSLGAVQETQYF,TGTGCCAGCAGCTTAGGAGCGGTCCAAGAGACCCAGTACTTC
NA,TRBJ2-7,TRBV7-2,NA,15,CASSPGVGLAYEQYF,TGTGCCAGCAGCCCAGGGGTAGGACTAGCCTACGAGCAGTACTTC
TRBD1,TRBJ1-2,TRBV28,many,14,CASSDYTGDYGYTF,TGTGCCAGCTCCGATTATACAGGGGACTATGGCTACACCTTC
NA,TRBJ1-6,TRBV6-8,NA,13,CASRNTGNSPLHF,TGTGCCAGCAGAAACACAGGGAATTCACCCCTCCACTTT
NA,TRBJ2-5,TRBV7-6,NA,17,CASSLVGPSPGQETQYF,TGTGCCAGCAGCTTAGTTGGTCCTAGCCCAGGCCAAGAGACCCAGTACTTC
TRBD2,TRBJ2-5,TRBV2,NA,15,CASQPGLAGDETQYF,TGTGCCTCTCAGCCGGGGTTAGCGGGAGATGAGACCCAGTACTTC
NA,TRBJ1-5,TRBV28,many,14,CASSLWGAGQPQHF,TGTGCCAGCAGTTTATGGGGGGCAGGGCAGCCCCAGCATTTT
NA,TRBJ2-5,TRBV6-1,many,15,CASSESPGGRETQYF,TGTGCCAGCAGTGAATCACCGGGGGGCCGGGAGACCCAGTACTTC
NA,TRBJ1-4,TRBV5-5,many,19,CASSYIGGQGAGANEKLFF,TGTGCCAGCAGCTACATTGGGGGTCAAGGGGCCGGGGCTAATGAAAAACTGTTTTTT
TRBD2,TRBJ2-1,TRBV7-9,medium-sized,16,CASSQIGGGFYNEQFF,TGTGCCAGCAGCCAGATCGGCGGGGGGTTCTACAATGAGCAGTTCTTC
NA,TRBJ1-1,TRBV10-1,NA,13,CASRSDGNTEAFF,TGCGCCAGCAGATCCGACGGGAACACTGAAGCTTTCTTT
NA,TRBJ2-7,TRBV7-2,NA,13,CASRPPGVPEQYF,TGTGCCAGCAGGCCACCTGGAGTTCCCGAGCAGTACTTC
TRBD2,TRBJ2-1,TRBV7-4,once,15,CASSFYGEGSYEQFF,TGTGCCAGCAGCTTCTACGGGGAGGGCAGCTATGAGCAGTTCTTC
NA,TRBJ2-2,TRBV12-3/TRBV12-4,many,15,CASSFGQGNTGELFF,TGTGCCAGCAGTTTTGGGCAGGGCAACACCGGGGAGCTGTTTTTT
NA,TRBJ2-1,TRBV5-1,NA,14,CASSLALEGNEQFF,TGCGCCAGCAGCTTGGCTCTGGAGGGCAATGAGCAGTTCTTC
NA,TRBJ2-7,TRBV7-2,NA,14,CASSQDQNSYEQYF,TGTGCCAGCAGCCAGGACCAGAACTCCTACGAGCAGTACTTC
TRBD1,TRBJ2-5,TRBV6-1,many,17,CASSKFRQGAGAETQYF,TGTGCCAGCAGCAAATTTCGACAGGGGGCCGGGGCGGAGACCCAGTACTTC
TRBD1,TRBJ2-7,TRBV19,many,15,CASSPRGQGVHEQYF,TGTGCCAGTAGTCCCCGTGGACAGGGCGTCCACGAGCAGTACTTC
NA,TRBJ2-5,TRBV6-1,many,14,CATQLGGSQETQYF,TGTGCCACCCAGCTGGGGGGTTCCCAAGAGACCCAGTACTTC
NA,TRBJ1-2,TRBV27,once,11,CASADSYGYTF,TGTGCCAGCGCCGACAGCTATGGCTACACCTTC
TRBD2,TRBJ2-7,TRBV11-3,once,14,CASSLALAGGEQYF,TGTGCCAGCAGCTTAGCCCTAGCGGGAGGCGAGCAGTACTTC
NA,TRBJ1-3,TRBV6-1,many,13,CASSGGSGNTIYF,TGTGCCAGCTCCGGCGGCTCTGGAAACACCATATATTTT
NA,TRBJ2-2,TRBV11-2,few,14,CASSVQGYTGELFF,TGTGCCAGCAGCGTGCAGGGTTACACCGGGGAGCTGTTTTTT
NA,TRBJ1-2,TRBV6-6,many,14,CASSYFRGGYGYTF,TGTGCCAGCAGTTACTTTCGGGGAGGGTATGGCTACACCTTC
NA,TRBJ2-3,TRBV27,few,11,CASSESDTQYF,TGTGCCAGCAGTGAATCTGATACGCAGTATTTT